This TCR beta chain derives from a study of memory CD4+ T cells and cytomegalovirus serostatus. Profiling relied on immunoSEQ multiplex PCR, and the TCRdb table lists in-frame clones only, not all of them. Found here are tens of thousands of clones, approximately 82% of them singletons; the top ten hold less than 2.5%. This CDR3 has 13 residues. Germline CDR1 is MDHEN and CDR2 is SYDVKM. V was clipped by 6 bases and J by 6 bases; unmatched bases: 5. The sort gate was single viable CD3+CD4+CD8-CD45RO+ cells for memory CD4+ T cells. Material: memory CD4+ T cells from blood. The clonotype was recovered from an adult in good health and CMV-seronegative. This chain links TRBV28 with TRBJ1-2; 9 bases fit TRBD1. The CDR3 reads CASRDRGSDGYTF. The CDR3, as DNA: TGTGCCAGCAGGGACAGGGGCAGCGATGGCTACACCTTC.